The clone carrying this T cell receptor (beta chain) occurred once. Only in-frame clones appear in the TCRdb table, and some are missing; sequencing was by immunoSEQ multiplex PCR. This sample carries about 48,000 clones, more than 75% of them seen once, and the ten largest clones take under 2.5%. This sample was taken from a study of OX40 agonist ivuxolimab in advanced cancers. Study in general: As their treatment, patients were administered ivuxolimab, an agonistic anti-OX40 (CD134) antibody. Participants, 75% to 90% male, averaged about 59 years of age, ranging from roughly 23 to 80. Allowance was made for prior anti-PD-1, anti-PD-L1 or anti-CTLA-4 therapy, and around 44% had some.

The V gene's germline CDR1 is LNHDA and CDR2 SQIVND (reference sequence). Trimming cost V 6 bases and J 8 bases; bases outside gene matches: 8. CDR3 size: 13 residues. This rearrangement joins TRBV19 to TRBJ1-2; 8 positions agree with TRBD1. Sequenced here: CD4+ or CD8+ T cells sorted from blood, sampled in a trial of the OX40 agonist ivuxolimab. This sequence originates from an adult with an advanced solid tumor such as melanoma, head and neck, liver or kidney cancer. DNA of the CDR3: TGTGCCAGTAGAAAGGACAGGGCCAGCGGCTACACCTTC. This sequence encodes CASRKDRASGYTF.